This record looks at one T cell receptor beta chain sequence and its context. Its specificity is not known. This CDR3 has 12 amino acids. Germline V gene sequence: CDR1 GTSNPN, CDR2 SVGIG (reference sequence). After removal of 5 bases from V and 3 bases from J, the junction contained 2 bases not matched to a gene. This entry comes from a study of T cell responses to AZD1222 COVID-19 vaccine. Study-wide findings and caveats: Of the AZD1222 recipients, only six or seven were seropositive at baseline. Sampled repertoires all dated from after the peak T cell response. Vaccination with two AZD1222 doses was followed by a rise in Spike-specific TCR breadth and depth. Clonal diversity may have been underestimated, and the donors were mostly white British, with more females than males.

Using immunoSEQ multiplex PCR, the repertoire was profiled, and TCRdb retains in-frame clones only, with some absent. The sample includes 150,000 to 200,000 clones, around 92% seen only once; the top ten take 2.3%. This TCR came from an adult in good health. The V call is TRBV30, the J call TRBJ1-1; 8 bases are a match to TRBD1. Specimen: peripheral blood, collected on day 0 of AZD1222 vaccination. CDR3 amino acids: CAWDRGYTEAFF. CDR3 nucleotide sequence: TGTGCCTGGGACAGGGGATACACTGAAGCTTTCTTT.